The 16 T cell receptor beta chains below all came from one sample that was sequenced in a study of shared clonotypes between healthy human individuals. Naive CD8 cells comprised CD45RO-negative, CCR7-positively selected cells, excluding terminally differentiated effector memory CD45RA+ cells. Measured with immunoSEQ multiplex PCR; TCRdb has only the in-frame clones, and not every one. The sample shows approximately 720,000 clones, around 92% of them seen only once. Sequences were obtained from naive CD8+ T cells sorted from blood. The origin of the receptors is a man between 25 and 39 years old in good health.

Comments on this clone: Other nucleotide sequences in the sample specify the same CDR3. The chain has TRBV7-9 and TRBJ2-7, with no clear D. Trimming took 1 base from V and 7 from J, leaving 5 bases between them. Germline lookup yields CDR1 SEHNR and CDR2 FQNEAQ (reference sequence). The CDR3 spans 11 residues. CDR3 loop: CASSLGREQYF. As DNA, the CDR3 is TGTGCCAGCAGCTTAGGCAGGGAGCAGTACTTC.

The chain carries TRBV4-1 and TRBJ2-7, with 9 bases aligning to TRBD1. Germline-derived CDR1 and CDR2 are MGHRA and YSYEKL. V lost 5 bases and J lost 5; bases outside the gene matches: 10. CDR3 length: 15 amino acids. The CDR3 coding sequence is TGCGCCAGCAGCTCTTTTCCGGGACAGGGTAACGAGCAGTACTTC. Amino acids: CASSSFPGQGNEQYF.

The chain couples TRBV7-9 to TRBJ2-5; D not certain. Trimming removed 3 bases at V and 3 bases at J, with 14 bases between. Germline CDR1 SEHNR, CDR2 FQNEAQ (reference sequence). This CDR3 is built from 15 residues. CDR3 nucleotide sequence: TGTGCCAGCAGCTTGGTGACACCACCGAAAGAGACCCAGTACTTC. Protein product: CASSLVTPPKETQYF.

The chain carries TRBV27 and TRBJ2-3; 9 bases fit TRBD2. The trim removed 1 base at V and 1 base at J, leaving 3 bases unmatched. The CDR3 loop spans 16 amino acids. In germline, CDR1 is MNHEY, CDR2 SMNVEV (reference sequence). As DNA, the CDR3 is TGTGCCAGCAGTTTATTAAGGACTAGCGGCACAGATACGCAGTATTTT. This translates into CASSLLRTSGTDTQYF.

The chain combines TRBV29-1 with TRBJ2-1; TRBD1 agrees at 9 bases. Germline V CDR1 and CDR2: SQVTM, ANQGSEA. Trimming cost V 3 bases and J 4 bases; bases outside gene matches: 4. The CDR3 totals 14 residues. This CDR3 reads CSVEDRGRYNEQFF. CDR3 coding DNA: TGCAGCGTTGAGGACAGGGGAAGGTACAATGAGCAGTTCTTC.

This sequence joins TRBV6-5 and TRBJ2-7; 8 positions match TRBD1. V was clipped by 10 bases and J by 5 bases; unmatched bases: 7. The V gene's germline CDR1 is MNHEY and CDR2 SVGAGI. This CDR3 contains 12 residues. In DNA form, the CDR3 reads TGTGCCACCTTGACAGGGGTGAACGAGCAGTACTTC. It encodes CATLTGVNEQYF.

The V and J genes are TRBV6-5 and TRBJ2-3; tentatively, D is TRBD2 (6 bases). Germline V gene data show CDR1 as MNHEY and CDR2 as SVGAGI. The length of the CDR3 is 14 residues. The V end was cut by 2 bases, the J end by 2 bases, with 8 bases between. The chain's CDR3 is CASSYREPTDTQYF. For the CDR3, the DNA is TGTGCCAGCAGTTACCGGGAGCCCACAGATACGCAGTATTTT.

This sequence joins TRBV5-3 and TRBJ2-7; 10 bases agree with TRBD1. TRBV5-3 is an ORF, with its function uncertain. The CDR3 is 13 residues long. J lost 5 bases, V lost 9 bases, and 8 bases had no gene match. CDR3 nucleotide sequence: TGTGCCATCACAGGGACAGGGGACCACGAGCAGTACTTC. The encoded protein is CAITGTGDHEQYF.

The chain is built from TRBV2 and TRBJ2-3, with D unresolved. The germline gives CDR1 SNHLY, CDR2 FYNNEI. With 8 bases removed from V and 0 bases from J, the gap between germline ends came to 6 bases. The CDR3 has 12 residues. CDR3 in DNA: TGTGCCAGCGGGCGGAGCACAGATACGCAGTATTTT. Residues: CASGRSTDTQYF.

The CDR3, as DNA: TGTGCCAGCAGGGGGGGTGCCTACAATGAGCAGTTCTTC. Translation: CASRGGAYNEQFF. This chain connects TRBV27 to TRBJ2-1; weak D call: TRBD2 (6 bases). From germline, CDR1 is MNHEY and CDR2 SMNVEV (reference sequence). The CDR3 covers 13 residues. Trimming left V 6 bases short and J 2 bases short, with 8 bases between.

Note on this clone: Other DNA sequences in this sample translate to the same CDR3. V gene TRBV7-9 combines with J gene TRBJ2-3; D unclear. The CDR3 is made up of 13 amino acids. V shed 3 bases and J shed 2 bases, with 6 bases lying between them. The V gene's germline CDR1 is SEHNR and CDR2 FQNEAQ (reference sequence). CDR3 nucleotide sequence: TGTGCCAGCAGCTTTGAATTCACAGATACGCAGTATTTT. Its protein is CASSFEFTDTQYF.

This chain links TRBV19 with TRBJ2-3; D may be TRBD1 (6 bases). CDR3 length: 16 amino acids. Between the trimmed V and J ends, which lost 4 bases and 6 bases, there was a span of 20 bases. The germline gives CDR1 LNHDA, CDR2 SQIVND (reference sequence). The CDR3 reads CASSKLFDRSGDTQYF. The CDR3 DNA reads TGTGCCAGTAGTAAGCTTTTTGACAGGTCGGGGGATACGCAGTATTTT.

The chain employs TRBV27 and TRBJ2-6, with D perhaps being TRBD1 or TRBD2 (5 bases each). V lost 5 bases, J lost 5 bases, and 13 bases lay in between. CDR1 is MNHEY, CDR2 SMNVEV, per germline (reference sequence). The CDR3 loop spans 15 amino acids. CDR3 bases: TGTGCCAGCAGTCCCCGGGACCGAAGGGCCAACGTCCTGACTTTC. Translating it yields CASSPRDRRANVLTF.

Written as DNA, the CDR3 is TGTGCCAGCGGTAGTGGGGGAAAAGAGACCCAGTACTTC. Translated, it gives CASGSGGKETQYF. The chain carries TRBV28 and TRBJ2-5; the D gene could be TRBD1 or TRBD2 (5 bases each). CDR1 is MDHEN, CDR2 SYDVKM, per germline. The length of the CDR3 is 13 residues. Trimming pared 8 bases from V and 3 bases from J, leaving 13 bases between.

V and J are TRBV27 and TRBJ2-7, with D possibly TRBD2 on 6 matching bases. V was clipped by 5 bases and J by 6 bases, with 20 bases between them. The CDR3 sequence is 15 residues long. Germline V gives CDR1 MNHEY, CDR2 SMNVEV (reference sequence). CDR3 amino acids: CASSPGAMGGSEQYF. In DNA, the CDR3 is TGTGCCAGCAGTCCAGGAGCTATGGGAGGAAGCGAGCAGTACTTC.

V gene TRBV28 combines with J gene TRBJ1-5; TRBD1 is a possible D gene (5 bases). Germline loops: CDR1 MDHEN, CDR2 SYDVKM. V was clipped by 8 bases and J by 2 bases, with 13 bases between them. CDR3 length equals 14 residues. CDR3 region: CASRFGGGNQPQHF. The CDR3 bases are TGTGCCAGCCGCTTCGGGGGGGGCAATCAGCCCCAGCATTTT.